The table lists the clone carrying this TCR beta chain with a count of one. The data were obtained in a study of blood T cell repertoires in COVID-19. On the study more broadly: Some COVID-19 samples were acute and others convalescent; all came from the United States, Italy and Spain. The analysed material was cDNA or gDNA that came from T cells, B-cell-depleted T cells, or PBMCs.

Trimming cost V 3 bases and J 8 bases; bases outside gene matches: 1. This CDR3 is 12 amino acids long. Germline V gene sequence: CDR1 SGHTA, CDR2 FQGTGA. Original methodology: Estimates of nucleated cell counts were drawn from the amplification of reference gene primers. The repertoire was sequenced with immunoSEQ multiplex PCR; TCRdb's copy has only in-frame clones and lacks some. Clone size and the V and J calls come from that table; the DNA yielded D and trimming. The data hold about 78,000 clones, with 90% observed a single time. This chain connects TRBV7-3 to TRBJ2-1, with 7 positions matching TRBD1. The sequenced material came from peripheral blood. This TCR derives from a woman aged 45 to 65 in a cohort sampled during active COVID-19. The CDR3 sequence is CASSFTGDEQFF. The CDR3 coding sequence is TGTGCCAGCAGCTTCACAGGGGATGAGCAGTTCTTC.